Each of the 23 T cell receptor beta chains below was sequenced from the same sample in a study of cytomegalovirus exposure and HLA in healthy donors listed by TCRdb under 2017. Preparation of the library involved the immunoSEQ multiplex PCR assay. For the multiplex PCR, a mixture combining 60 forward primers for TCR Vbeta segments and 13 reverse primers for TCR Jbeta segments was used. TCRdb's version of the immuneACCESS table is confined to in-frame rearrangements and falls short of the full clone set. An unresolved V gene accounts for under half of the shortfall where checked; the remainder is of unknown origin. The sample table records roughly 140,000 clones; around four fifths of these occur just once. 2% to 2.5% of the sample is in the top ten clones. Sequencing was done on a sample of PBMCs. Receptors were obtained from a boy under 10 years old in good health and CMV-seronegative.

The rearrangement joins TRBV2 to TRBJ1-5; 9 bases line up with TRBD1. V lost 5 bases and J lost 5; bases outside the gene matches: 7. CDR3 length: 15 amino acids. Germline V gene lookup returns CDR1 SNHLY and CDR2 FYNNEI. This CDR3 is CASSQVTGGYQPQHF. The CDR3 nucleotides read TGTGCCAGCAGTCAAGTGACAGGGGGTTATCAGCCCCAGCATTTT. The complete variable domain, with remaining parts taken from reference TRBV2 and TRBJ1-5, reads EPEVTQTPSHQVTQMGQEVILRCVPISNHLYFYWYRQILGQKVEFLVSFYNNEISEKSEIFDDQFSVERPDGSNFTLKIRSTKLEDSAMYFCASSQVTGGYQPQHFGDGTRLSIL.

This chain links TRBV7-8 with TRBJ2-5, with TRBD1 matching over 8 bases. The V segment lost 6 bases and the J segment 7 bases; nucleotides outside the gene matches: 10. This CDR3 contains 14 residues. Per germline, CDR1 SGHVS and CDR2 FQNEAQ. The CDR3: CASSFGRGRGTQYF. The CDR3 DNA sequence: TGTGCCAGCAGTTTTGGCAGGGGGCGAGGGACCCAGTACTTC.

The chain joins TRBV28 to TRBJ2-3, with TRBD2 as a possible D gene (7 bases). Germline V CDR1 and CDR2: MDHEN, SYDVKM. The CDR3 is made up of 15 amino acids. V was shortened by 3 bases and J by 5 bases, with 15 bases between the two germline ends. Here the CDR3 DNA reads TGTGCCAGCAGTTTCCCCGGACTAGGGGGAGATACGCAGTATTTT. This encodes CASSFPGLGGDTQYF.

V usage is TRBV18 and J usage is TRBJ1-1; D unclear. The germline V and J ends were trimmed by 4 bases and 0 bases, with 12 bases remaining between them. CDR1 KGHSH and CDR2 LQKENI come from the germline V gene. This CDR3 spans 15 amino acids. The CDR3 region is CASSLFARMNTEAFF. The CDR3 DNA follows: TGTGCCAGCTCACTCTTTGCCAGAATGAACACTGAAGCTTTCTTT.

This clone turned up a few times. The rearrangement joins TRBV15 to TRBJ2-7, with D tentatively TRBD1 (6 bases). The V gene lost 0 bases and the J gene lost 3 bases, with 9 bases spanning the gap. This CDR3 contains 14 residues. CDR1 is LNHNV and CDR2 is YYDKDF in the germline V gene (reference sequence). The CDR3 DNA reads TGTGCCACCAGCAGAGACCCACAGGGCTACGAGCAGTACTTC. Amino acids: CATSRDPQGYEQYF.

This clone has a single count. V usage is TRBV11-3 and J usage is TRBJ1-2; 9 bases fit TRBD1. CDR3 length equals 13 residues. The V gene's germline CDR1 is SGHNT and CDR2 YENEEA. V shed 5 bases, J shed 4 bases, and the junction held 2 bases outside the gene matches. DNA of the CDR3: TGTGCCAGCAGCGAGGGACAGGGCTATGGCTACACCTTC. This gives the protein CASSEGQGYGYTF.

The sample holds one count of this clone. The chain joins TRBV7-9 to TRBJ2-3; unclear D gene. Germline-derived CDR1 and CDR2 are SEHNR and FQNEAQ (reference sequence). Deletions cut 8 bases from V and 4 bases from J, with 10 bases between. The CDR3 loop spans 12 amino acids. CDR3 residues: CASSRNSDTQYF. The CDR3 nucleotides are TGTGCCAGCTCAAGAAACTCAGATACGCAGTATTTT. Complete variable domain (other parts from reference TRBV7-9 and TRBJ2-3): DTGVSQNPRHKITKRGQNVTFRCDPISEHNRLYWYRQTLGQGPEFLTYFQNEAQLEKSRLLSDRFSAERPKGSFSTLEIQRTEQGDSAMYLCASSRNSDTQYFGPGTRLTVL.

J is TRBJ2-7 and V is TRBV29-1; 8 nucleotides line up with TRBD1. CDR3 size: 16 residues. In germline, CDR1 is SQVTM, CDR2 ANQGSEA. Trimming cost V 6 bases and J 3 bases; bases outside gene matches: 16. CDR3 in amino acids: CSVGAYGTGPHYEQYF. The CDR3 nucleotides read TGCAGCGTCGGAGCTTATGGGACAGGTCCACACTACGAGCAGTACTTC.

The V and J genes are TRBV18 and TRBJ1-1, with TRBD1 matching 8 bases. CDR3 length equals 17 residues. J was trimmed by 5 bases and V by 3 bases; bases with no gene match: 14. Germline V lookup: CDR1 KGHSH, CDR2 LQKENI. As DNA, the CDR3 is TGTGCCAGCTCACCGAAATCCCAGGGGGCTATTGGAACTGAAGCTTTCTTT. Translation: CASSPKSQGAIGTEAFF.

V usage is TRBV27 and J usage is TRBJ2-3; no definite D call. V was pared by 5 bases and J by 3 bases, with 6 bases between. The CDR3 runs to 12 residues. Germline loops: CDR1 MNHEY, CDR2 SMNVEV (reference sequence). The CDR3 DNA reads TGTGCCAGCAGTGCGAGGACAGATACGCAGTATTTT. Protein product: CASSARTDTQYF.

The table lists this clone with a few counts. As DNA, the CDR3 is TGTGCCAGCAGACGGACAGGCTCGAACACCGGGGAGCTGTTTTTT. Translated, it gives CASRRTGSNTGELFF. This chain links TRBV6-5 with TRBJ2-2; 7 nucleotides agree with TRBD1. Germline V CDR1 and CDR2: MNHEY, SVGAGI. The CDR3 spans 15 residues. With 6 bases clipped from V and 0 bases from J, the junction kept 4 bases outside the gene matches.

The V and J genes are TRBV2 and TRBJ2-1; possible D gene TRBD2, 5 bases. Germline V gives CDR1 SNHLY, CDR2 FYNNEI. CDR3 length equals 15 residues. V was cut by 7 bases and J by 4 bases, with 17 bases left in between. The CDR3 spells CASIPSGGPYNEQFF. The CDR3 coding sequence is TGTGCCAGCATTCCAAGTGGCGGGCCTTACAATGAGCAGTTCTTC.

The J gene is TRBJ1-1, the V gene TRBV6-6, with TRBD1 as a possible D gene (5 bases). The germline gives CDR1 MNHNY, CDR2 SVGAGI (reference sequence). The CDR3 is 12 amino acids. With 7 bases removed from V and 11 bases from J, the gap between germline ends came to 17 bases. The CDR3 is CASTNPGGLAFF. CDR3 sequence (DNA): TGTGCCAGCACCAACCCCGGGGGACTGGCTTTCTTT.

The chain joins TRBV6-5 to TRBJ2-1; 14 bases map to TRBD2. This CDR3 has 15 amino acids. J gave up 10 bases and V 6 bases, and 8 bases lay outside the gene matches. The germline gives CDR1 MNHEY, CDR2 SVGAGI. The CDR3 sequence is CASSRLAGGPGEQFF. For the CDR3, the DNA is TGTGCCAGCAGCCGACTAGCGGGAGGGCCAGGGGAGCAGTTCTTC.

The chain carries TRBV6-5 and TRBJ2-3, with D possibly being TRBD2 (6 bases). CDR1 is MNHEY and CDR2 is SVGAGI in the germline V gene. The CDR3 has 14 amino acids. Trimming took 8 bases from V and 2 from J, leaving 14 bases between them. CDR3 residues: CASHRGAHTDTQYF. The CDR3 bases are TGTGCCAGCCACCGCGGGGCCCACACAGATACGCAGTATTTT.

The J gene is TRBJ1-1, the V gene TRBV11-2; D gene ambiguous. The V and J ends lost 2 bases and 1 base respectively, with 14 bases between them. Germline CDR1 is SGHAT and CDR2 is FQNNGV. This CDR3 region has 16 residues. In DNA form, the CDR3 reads TGTGCCAGCAGCTTACTGCGGAATATTGGGAACACTGAAGCTTTCTTT. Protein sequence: CASSLLRNIGNTEAFF.

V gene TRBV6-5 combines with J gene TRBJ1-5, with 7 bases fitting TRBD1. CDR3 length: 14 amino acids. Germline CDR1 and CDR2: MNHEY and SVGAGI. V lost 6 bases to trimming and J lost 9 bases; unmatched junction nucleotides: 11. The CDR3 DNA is TGTGCCAGCAGCCCAAACAGGGGTGTGATGCCCCAGCATTTT. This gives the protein CASSPNRGVMPQHF.

The CDR3 sequence is CASSPIKTGRHSYEQYF. The CDR3 nucleotides are TGTGCCAGCAGTCCGATAAAGACAGGGCGACACTCCTACGAGCAGTACTTC. V and J are TRBV27 and TRBJ2-7; 7 positions agree with TRBD1. Germline V gene data show CDR1 as MNHEY and CDR2 as SMNVEV (reference sequence). V dropped 5 bases and J dropped 0; count of bases not matched to a gene: 13. The CDR3 runs 17 residues.

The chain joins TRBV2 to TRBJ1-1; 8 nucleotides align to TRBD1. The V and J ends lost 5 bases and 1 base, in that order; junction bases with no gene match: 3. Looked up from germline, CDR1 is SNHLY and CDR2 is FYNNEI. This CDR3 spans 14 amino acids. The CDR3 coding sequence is TGTGCCAGCAGTAAGGGACAGGCGAACACTGAAGCTTTCTTT. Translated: CASSKGQANTEAFF.

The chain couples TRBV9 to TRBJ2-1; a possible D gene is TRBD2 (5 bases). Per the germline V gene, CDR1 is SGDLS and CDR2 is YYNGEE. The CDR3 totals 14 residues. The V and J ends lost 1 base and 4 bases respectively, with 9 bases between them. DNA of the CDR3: TGTGCCAGCAGCGTACCGGGGTGGTACAATGAGCAGTTCTTC. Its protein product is CASSVPGWYNEQFF.

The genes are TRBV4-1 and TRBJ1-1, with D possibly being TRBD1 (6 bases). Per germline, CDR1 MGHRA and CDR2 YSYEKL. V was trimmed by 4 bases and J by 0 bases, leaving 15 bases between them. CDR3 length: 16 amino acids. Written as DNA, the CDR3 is TGCGCCAGCAGCCGACGGGGGGGGGACATGAACACTGAAGCTTTCTTT. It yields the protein CASSRRGGDMNTEAFF.

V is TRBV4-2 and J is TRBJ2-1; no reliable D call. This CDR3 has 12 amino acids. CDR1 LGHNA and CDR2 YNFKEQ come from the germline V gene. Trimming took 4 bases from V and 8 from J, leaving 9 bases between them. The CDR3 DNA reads TGTGCCAGCAGCCCCCGGGTAGATGAGCAGTTCTTC. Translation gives CASSPRVDEQFF.

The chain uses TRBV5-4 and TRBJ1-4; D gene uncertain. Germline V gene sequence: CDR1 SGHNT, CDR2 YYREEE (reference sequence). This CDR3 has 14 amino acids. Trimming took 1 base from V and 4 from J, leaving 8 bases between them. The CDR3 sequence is CASSLTANNEKLFF. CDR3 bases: TGTGCCAGCAGCTTGACAGCCAATAATGAAAAACTGTTTTTT. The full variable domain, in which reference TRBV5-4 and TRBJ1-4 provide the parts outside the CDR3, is ETGVTQSPTHLIKTRGQQVTLRCSSQSGHNTVSWYQQALGQGPQFIFQYYREEENGRGNFPPRFSGLQFPNYSSELNVNALELDDSALYLCASSLTANNEKLFFGSGTQLSVL.